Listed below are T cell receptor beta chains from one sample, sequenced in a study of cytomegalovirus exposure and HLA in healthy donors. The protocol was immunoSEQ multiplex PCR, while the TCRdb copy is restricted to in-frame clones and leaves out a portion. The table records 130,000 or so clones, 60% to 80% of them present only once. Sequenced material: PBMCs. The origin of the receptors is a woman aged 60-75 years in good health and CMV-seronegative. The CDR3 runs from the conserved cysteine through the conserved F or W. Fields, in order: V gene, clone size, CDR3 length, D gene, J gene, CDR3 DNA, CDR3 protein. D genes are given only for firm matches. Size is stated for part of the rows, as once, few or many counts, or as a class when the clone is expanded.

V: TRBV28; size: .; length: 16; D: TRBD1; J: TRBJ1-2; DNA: TGTGCCAGCAGTTTAGATTTGGGGACAGGAAGCTATGGCTACACCTTC; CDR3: CASSLDLGTGSYGYTF
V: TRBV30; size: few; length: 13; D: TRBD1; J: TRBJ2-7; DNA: TGTGCCTCGACAGGGGATTGGTCCTACGAGCAGTACTTC; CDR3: CASTGDWSYEQYF
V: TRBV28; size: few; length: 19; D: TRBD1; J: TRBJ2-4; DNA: TGTGCCAGCACCCGGGACAGGCTTCGATCTACCCTAGCCAAAAACATTCAGTACTTC; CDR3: CASTRDRLRSTLAKNIQYF
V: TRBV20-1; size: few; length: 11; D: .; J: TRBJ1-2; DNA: TGCAGTAACGGGAGGGTCTATGGCTACACCTTC; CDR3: CSNGRVYGYTF
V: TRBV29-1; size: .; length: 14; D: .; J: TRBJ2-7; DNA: TGCAGCGCCCCCTCGGTCCAACCTCCCTACGAGCAGTACTTC; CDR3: CSAPSVQPPYEQYF
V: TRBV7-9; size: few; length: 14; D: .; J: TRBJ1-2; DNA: TGTGCCAGCAGCTTAGGCGCAGGGTCCTATGGCTACACCTTC; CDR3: CASSLGAGSYGYTF
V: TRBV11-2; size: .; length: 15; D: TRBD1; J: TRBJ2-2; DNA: TGTGCCAGCAGCCCGACGGGACAGGGTACCGGGGAGCTGTTTTTT; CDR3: CASSPTGQGTGELFF
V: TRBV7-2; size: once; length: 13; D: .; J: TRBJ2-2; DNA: TGTGCCAGCAGCACACCGAACACCGGGGAGCTGTTTTTT; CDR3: CASSTPNTGELFF
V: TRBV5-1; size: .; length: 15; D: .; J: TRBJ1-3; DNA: TGCGCCAGCAGCTTGAGTGGAGGGGTCGGAAACACCATATATTTT; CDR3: CASSLSGGVGNTIYF
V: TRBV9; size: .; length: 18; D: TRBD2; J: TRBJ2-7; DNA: TGTGCCAGCAGCGTAATTGCTAGCGGGAGGGCCTTAGTCCACGAGCAGTACTTC; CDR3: CASSVIASGRALVHEQYF
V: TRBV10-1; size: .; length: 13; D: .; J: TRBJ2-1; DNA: TGCGCCAGCAGTGAGTCGGGGCCCAATGAGCAGTTCTTC; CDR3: CASSESGPNEQFF
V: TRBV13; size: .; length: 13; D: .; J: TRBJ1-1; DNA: TGTGCCAGCAGCCCCCCGACGGGGACTGAAGCTTTCTTT; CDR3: CASSPPTGTEAFF
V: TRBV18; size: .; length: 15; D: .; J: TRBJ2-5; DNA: TGTGCCAGCTCACCGGGGCAGGGATCCGGGTTTGAGCAGTACTTC; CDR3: CASSPGQGSGFEQYF
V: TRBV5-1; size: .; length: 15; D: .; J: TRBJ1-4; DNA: TGCGCCAGCAGCTTGCAGGGCAGGGTGCTTGAAAAACTGTTTTTT; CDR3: CASSLQGRVLEKLFF
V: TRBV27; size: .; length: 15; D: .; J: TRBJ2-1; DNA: TGTGCCAGCAGTTACGGGAGAGGTCCCTACAATGAGCAGTTCTTC; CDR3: CASSYGRGPYNEQFF
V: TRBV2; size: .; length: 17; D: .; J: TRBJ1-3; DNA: TGTGCCAGCAGTGAAATAGGACAGACTTACTCTGGAAACACCATATATTTT; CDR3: CASSEIGQTYSGNTIYF
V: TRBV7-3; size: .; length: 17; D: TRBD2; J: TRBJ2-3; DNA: TGTGCCAGCAGCTTAATGCCTAGCGGGGGGGCTCTAGATACGCAGTATTTT; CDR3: CASSLMPSGGALDTQYF
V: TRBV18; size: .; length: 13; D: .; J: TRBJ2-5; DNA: TGTGCCAGCTCACCACCGGCCTTGGAGACCCAGTACTTC; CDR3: CASSPPALETQYF
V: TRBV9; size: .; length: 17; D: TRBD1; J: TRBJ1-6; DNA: TGTGCCAGCAGCGGAGGGACAGACGGAGGGTTTGATTCACCCCTCCACTTT; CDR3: CASSGGTDGGFDSPLHF
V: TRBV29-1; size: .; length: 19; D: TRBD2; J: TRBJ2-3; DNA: TGCAGCGTTGAAGTCGCTTTGGGGCGGGAGAGAACTAGCACAGATACGCAGTATTTT; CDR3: CSVEVALGRERTSTDTQYF
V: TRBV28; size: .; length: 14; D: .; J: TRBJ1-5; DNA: TGTGCCAGCCGAGCGGGACCTAGGGCTTTGCCCCAGCATTTT; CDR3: CASRAGPRALPQHF
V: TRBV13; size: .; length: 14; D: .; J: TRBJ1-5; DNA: TGTGCCAGCAGCTTTCGGGGGGAAGATCAGCCCCAGCATTTT; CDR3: CASSFRGEDQPQHF
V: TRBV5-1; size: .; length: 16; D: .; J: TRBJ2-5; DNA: TGCGCCAGCAGCTTGGAGGGCTCAGGGCTGGGAGAGACCCAGTACTTC; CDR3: CASSLEGSGLGETQYF
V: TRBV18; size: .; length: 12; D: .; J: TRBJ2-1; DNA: TGTGCCAGCTCACCACGAAGCGGGGAGCAGTTCTTC; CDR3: CASSPRSGEQFF
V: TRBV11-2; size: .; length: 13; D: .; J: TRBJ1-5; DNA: TGTGCCAGCAGCCTCTCGGGTAATCAGCCCCAGCATTTT; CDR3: CASSLSGNQPQHF
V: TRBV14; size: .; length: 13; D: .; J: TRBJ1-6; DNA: TGTGCCAGCAGCCTACAACGAGGGTCACCCCTCCACTTT; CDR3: CASSLQRGSPLHF
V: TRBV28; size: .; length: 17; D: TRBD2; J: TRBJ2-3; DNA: TGTGCCAGCAGTTCGGGGGTGACTAGCGGGAACACAGATACGCAGTATTTT; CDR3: CASSSGVTSGNTDTQYF
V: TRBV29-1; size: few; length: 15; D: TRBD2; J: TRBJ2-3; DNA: TGCAGCGTTGAAGCGGGGGGACGGACGATGGATACGCAGTATTTT; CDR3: CSVEAGGRTMDTQYF
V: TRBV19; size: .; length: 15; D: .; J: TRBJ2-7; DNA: TGTGCCAGTAGTATCAGGCTACTAGGTTCCTACGAGCAGTACTTC; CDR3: CASSIRLLGSYEQYF
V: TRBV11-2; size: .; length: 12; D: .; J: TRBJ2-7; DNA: TGTGCCACCGAAGACTATTCCAACGAGCAGTACTTC; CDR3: CATEDYSNEQYF
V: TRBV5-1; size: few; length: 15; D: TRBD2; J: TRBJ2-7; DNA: TGCGCCAGCAGCCCCCGAACTAGCGGGAGCTACGAGCAGTACTTC; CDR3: CASSPRTSGSYEQYF
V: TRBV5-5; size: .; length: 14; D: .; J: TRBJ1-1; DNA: TGTGCCAGCAGCAGTGAGGACAGGAACACTGAAGCTTTCTTT; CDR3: CASSSEDRNTEAFF
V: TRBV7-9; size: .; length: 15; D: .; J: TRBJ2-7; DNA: TGTGCCAGCAGCTTATTAGGGGTAACAGGATGGGAGCAGTACTTC; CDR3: CASSLLGVTGWEQYF
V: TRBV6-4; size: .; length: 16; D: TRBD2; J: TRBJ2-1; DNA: TGTGCCAGCAGGCCGACTAGCGGGGGCCTTTACAATGAGCAGTTCTTC; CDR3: CASRPTSGGLYNEQFF
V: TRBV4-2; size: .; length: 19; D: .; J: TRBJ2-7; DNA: TGTGCCAGCAGCCAAGCTCGCAGTTTGATGAGCGGGCTTGCCTACGAGCAGTACTTC; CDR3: CASSQARSLMSGLAYEQYF
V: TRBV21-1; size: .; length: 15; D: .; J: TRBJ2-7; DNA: TGTGCCAGCAACCGAAAGGACAGGGGGTTCTACGAGCAGTACTTC; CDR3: CASNRKDRGFYEQYF
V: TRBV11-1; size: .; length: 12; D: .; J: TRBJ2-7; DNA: TGTGCCAGCAGTCGTCAGGGCTACGAGCAGTACTTC; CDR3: CASSRQGYEQYF
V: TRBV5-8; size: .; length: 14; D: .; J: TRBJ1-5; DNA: TGTGCCAGCAGTCTTACAGACGTCAATCAGCCCCAGCATTTT; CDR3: CASSLTDVNQPQHF
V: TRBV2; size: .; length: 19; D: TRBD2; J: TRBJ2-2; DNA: TGTGCCAGCAATTCTAAGGGACTACACATGATTGGGAGCACCGGGGAGCTGTTTTTT; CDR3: CASNSKGLHMIGSTGELFF
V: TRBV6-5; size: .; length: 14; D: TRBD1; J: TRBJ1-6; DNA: TGTGCCAGCAGTTACGGGACAGATAATTCACCCCTCCACTTT; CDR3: CASSYGTDNSPLHF
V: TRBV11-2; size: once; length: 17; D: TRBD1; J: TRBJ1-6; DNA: TGTGCCAGCAGCTCCGGGACAGCCTTCTCCTATAATTCACCCCTCCACTTT; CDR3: CASSSGTAFSYNSPLHF
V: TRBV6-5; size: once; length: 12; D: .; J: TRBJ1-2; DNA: TGTGCCAGCAGCGAGCAAGGGAGTGGCTACACCTTC; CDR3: CASSEQGSGYTF
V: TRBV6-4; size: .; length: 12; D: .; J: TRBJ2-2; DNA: TGTGCCAGCCCCATTAACACCGGGGAGCTGTTTTTT; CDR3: CASPINTGELFF
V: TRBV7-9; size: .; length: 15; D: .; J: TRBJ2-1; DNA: TGTGCCAGCAGCTTAGCTCTTGGGACTCCTAATGAGCAGTTCTTC; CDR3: CASSLALGTPNEQFF
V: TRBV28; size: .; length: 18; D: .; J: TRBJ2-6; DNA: TGTGCCAGCAGTTTATTACGACAGACCTACTCTGGGGCCAACGTCCTGACTTTC; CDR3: CASSLLRQTYSGANVLTF
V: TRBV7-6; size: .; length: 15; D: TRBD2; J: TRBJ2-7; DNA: TGTGCCAGCAGCTACTTAGCGGGGGGGTCCTACGAGCAGTACTTC; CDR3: CASSYLAGGSYEQYF
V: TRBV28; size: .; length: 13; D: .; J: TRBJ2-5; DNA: TGTGCCAGCAGTTTGAGCTCCTCCGAGACCCAGTACTTC; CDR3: CASSLSSSETQYF
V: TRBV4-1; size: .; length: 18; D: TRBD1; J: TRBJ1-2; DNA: TGCGCCAGCAGCCAAGATCCATTTGAGGGGGGACAGGGCTCTGGCTACACCTTC; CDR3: CASSQDPFEGGQGSGYTF
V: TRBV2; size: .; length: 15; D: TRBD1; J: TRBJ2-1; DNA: TGTGCCAGCAGCCAGGGACAGGGGGCGAGGAATGAGCAGTTCTTC; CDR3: CASSQGQGARNEQFF
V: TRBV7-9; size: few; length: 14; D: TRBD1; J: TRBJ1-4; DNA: TGTGCCAGCAGCTTAGGGACAGGGTTTGAAAAACTGTTTTTT; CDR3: CASSLGTGFEKLFF
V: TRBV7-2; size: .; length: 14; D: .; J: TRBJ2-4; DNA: TGTGCCAGCAGCCCCGGACAGAACAAAAACATTCAGTACTTC; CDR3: CASSPGQNKNIQYF
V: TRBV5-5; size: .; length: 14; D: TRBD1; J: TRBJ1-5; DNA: TGTGCCAGCAGCTCGGGGACAGGTAATCAGCCCCAGCATTTT; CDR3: CASSSGTGNQPQHF
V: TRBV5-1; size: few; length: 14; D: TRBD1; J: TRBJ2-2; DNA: TGCGCCAGCAGCCCGCGGACAGGGCCCGGGGAGCTGTTTTTT; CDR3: CASSPRTGPGELFF
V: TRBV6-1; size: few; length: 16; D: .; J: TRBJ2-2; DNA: TGTGCCAGCAGTGAAGTTGGACAGCTGAACACCGGGGAGCTGTTTTTT; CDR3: CASSEVGQLNTGELFF
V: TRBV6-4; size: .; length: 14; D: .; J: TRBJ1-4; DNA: TGTGCCAGCAGCGGCGGATGGGGGGAGGAAAAACTGTTTTTT; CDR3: CASSGGWGEEKLFF
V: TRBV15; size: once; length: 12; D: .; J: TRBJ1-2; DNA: TGTGCCACCAGTCCCGGTAGTGTCGGCTACACCTTC; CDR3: CATSPGSVGYTF